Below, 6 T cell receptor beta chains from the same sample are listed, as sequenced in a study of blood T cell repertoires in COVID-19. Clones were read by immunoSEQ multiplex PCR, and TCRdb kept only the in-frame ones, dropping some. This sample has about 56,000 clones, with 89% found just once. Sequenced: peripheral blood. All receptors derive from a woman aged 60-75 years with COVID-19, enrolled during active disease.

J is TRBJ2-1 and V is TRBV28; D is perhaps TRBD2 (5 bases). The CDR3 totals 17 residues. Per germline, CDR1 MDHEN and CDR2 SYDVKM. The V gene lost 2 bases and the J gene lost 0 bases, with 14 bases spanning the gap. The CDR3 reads CASSLREGHSSYNEQFF. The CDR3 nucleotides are TGTGCCAGCAGTTTACGCGAGGGCCACAGCTCCTACAATGAGCAGTTCTTC.

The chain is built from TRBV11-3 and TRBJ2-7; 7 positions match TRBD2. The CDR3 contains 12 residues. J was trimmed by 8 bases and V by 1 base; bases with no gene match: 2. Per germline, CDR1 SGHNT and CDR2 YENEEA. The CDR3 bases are TGTGCCAGCAGCTTAGGGGACTATCAGCAGTACTTC. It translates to CASSLGDYQQYF.

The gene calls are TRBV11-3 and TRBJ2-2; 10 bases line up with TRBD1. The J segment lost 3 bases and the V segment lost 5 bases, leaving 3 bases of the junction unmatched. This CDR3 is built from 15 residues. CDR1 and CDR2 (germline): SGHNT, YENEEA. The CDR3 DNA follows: TGTGCCAGCAGCCCGGGACAGGGGCACACCGGGGAGCTGTTTTTT. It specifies CASSPGQGHTGELFF.

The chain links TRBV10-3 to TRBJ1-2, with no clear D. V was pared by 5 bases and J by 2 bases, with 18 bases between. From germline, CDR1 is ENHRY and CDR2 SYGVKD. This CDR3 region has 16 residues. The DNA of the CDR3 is TGTGCCATCAGTCGTAGCGACAAACCCGGGAACTATGGCTACACCTTC. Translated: CAISRSDKPGNYGYTF.

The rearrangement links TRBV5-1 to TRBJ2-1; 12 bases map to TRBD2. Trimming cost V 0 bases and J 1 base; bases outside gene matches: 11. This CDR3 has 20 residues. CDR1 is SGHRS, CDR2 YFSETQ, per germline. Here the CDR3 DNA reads TGCGCCAGCAGCTTGGAGGGGAGTCTAGCGGGAGGGCGTTCCTACAATGAGCAGTTCTTC. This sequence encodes CASSLEGSLAGGRSYNEQFF.

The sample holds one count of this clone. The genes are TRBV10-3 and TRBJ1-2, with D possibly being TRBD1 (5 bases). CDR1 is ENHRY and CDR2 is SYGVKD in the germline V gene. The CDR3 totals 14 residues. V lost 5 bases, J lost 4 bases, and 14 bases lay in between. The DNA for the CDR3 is TGTGCCATCAGTCAGGGTTCATGGGTCTATGGCTACACCTTC. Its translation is CAISQGSWVYGYTF.